The 23 T cell receptor beta chains below were found in one sample sequenced in a study of Tregs in tolerant kidney transplant recipients. CFSE-labeled recipient PBMCs were cultured roughly 6 days with irradiated graft donor PBMCs, then FACS-sorted. Antigen specificity for these receptors is unknown. TCRdb keeps only in-frame clones here, not all; method: immunoSEQ multiplex PCR. The sample shows roughly 8,300 clones, roughly 34% of them seen only once. The source material was CD8+ T cells from blood cultured with allogeneic cells, sampled before the transplant. Every receptor here comes from a human patient who received a combined kidney and bone marrow transplant.

The gene calls are TRBV10-3 and TRBJ1-1; 7 nucleotides agree with TRBD1. The germline V gene has CDR1 ENHRY and CDR2 SYGVKD. The CDR3 has 15 residues. The V and J ends lost 0 bases and 0 bases, in that order; junction bases with no gene match: 1. CDR3 DNA sequence: TGTGCCATCAGTGAGTCGGGGACAGTGAACACTGAAGCTTTCTTT. Its protein product is CAISESGTVNTEAFF.

Comments on this clone: Other DNA sequences in this specimen translate into the identical CDR3. This rearrangement joins TRBV27 to TRBJ1-6; D is unresolved. Germline V gene data show CDR1 as MNHEY and CDR2 as SMNVEV (reference sequence). The ends were cut back, 0 bases at V and 2 bases at J, with 5 bases in the middle. The CDR3 contains 15 residues. The CDR3 bases are TGTGCCAGCAGTTTATCTCTTACCTATAATTCACCCCTCCACTTT. Its translation is CASSLSLTYNSPLHF.

In its sample, this clone was seen a few times. The chain links TRBV7-3 to TRBJ2-7, with D perhaps matching TRBD2 (6 bases). CDR3 length: 13 residues. V lost 5 bases, J lost 1 base, and 9 bases lay in between. The V gene's germline CDR1 is SGHTA and CDR2 FQGTGA. CDR3 amino acids: CASSDGLSYEQYF. CDR3 DNA sequence: TGTGCCAGCAGCGACGGACTATCCTACGAGCAGTACTTC.

This clone has just a few counts. This chain uses TRBV29-1 with TRBJ2-1; 8 nucleotides line up with TRBD2. The CDR3 sequence is 15 residues long. The V gene end was trimmed by 3 bases and the J gene end by 8 bases; junction bases not matched to a gene: 12. The germline V gene encodes CDR1 SQVTM and CDR2 ANQGSEA. The CDR3 DNA reads as TGCAGCGTTGACCGTACTAGCGGTGCTTTCGATGAGCAGTTCTTC. It translates to CSVDRTSGAFDEQFF.

This clone was recorded a few times. As DNA, the CDR3 is TGTGCCAGCAGCCCCGTCCCGGGACAGGCCTACGAGCAGTACTTC. Amino acid sequence: CASSPVPGQAYEQYF. This chain connects TRBV7-7 to TRBJ2-7, with TRBD1 matching 8 bases. The CDR3 totals 15 residues. Germline CDR1 is SSHAT and CDR2 is FNYEAQ (reference sequence). V dropped 5 bases and J dropped 2; count of bases not matched to a gene: 8.

Only a few counts were recorded for this clone. V is TRBV6-5 and J is TRBJ1-5; D is perhaps TRBD1 (6 bases). In germline, CDR1 is MNHEY, CDR2 SVGAGI. Trimming left V 5 bases short and J 7 bases short, with 12 bases between. The CDR3 spans 13 residues. The chain's CDR3 is CASSQGIGQPQHF. The DNA for the CDR3 is TGTGCCAGCAGTCAGGGGATTGGCCAGCCCCAGCATTTT.

This chain connects TRBV25-1 to TRBJ2-7, with TRBD1 as a possible D gene (6 bases). Germline V lookup: CDR1 MGHDK, CDR2 SYGVNS. This CDR3 has 14 amino acids. The V gene lost 2 bases and the J gene lost 4 bases, with 12 bases spanning the gap. The CDR3: CASSEGTSQYEQYF. CDR3 coding DNA: TGTGCCAGCAGTGAAGGGACATCGCAATACGAGCAGTACTTC.

This clone was seen a handful of times. A read error is possible here, since a much larger clone lies one base away. The chain is built from TRBV5-4 and TRBJ2-7; D not certain. This CDR3 spans 14 amino acids. Per the germline V gene, CDR1 is SGHNT and CDR2 is YYREEE (reference sequence). Trimming cost V 5 bases and J 2 bases, with 14 bases left between them. This chain's CDR3 is CASSWLHQTYEQYF. Written as DNA, the CDR3 is TGTGCCAGCAGTTGGCTCCACCAAACCTACGAGCAGTACTTC.

This clone was seen a few times. This chain's CDR3 is CASSIRDGYTF. The CDR3 DNA follows: TGTGCCAGCAGTATTCGTGATGGCTACACCTTC. The V gene is TRBV27, the J gene TRBJ1-2; D gene ambiguous. Looked up from germline, CDR1 is MNHEY and CDR2 is SMNVEV (reference sequence). This CDR3 spans 11 amino acids. V was trimmed by 5 bases and J by 6 bases, leaving 7 bases between them.

This clone was detected a few times. The chain carries TRBV27 and TRBJ1-1; 9 bases align to TRBD1. Germline CDR1 and CDR2: MNHEY and SMNVEV (reference sequence). Trimming at V came to 4 bases and at J to 4 bases, leaving 1 base not matched to a gene. CDR3 length: 13 residues. The CDR3 nucleotides read TGTGCCAGCAGTTGGGGACAGGGCACTGAAGCTTTCTTT. It is translated as CASSWGQGTEAFF.

CDR3: CASGGIGELFF. The DNA of the CDR3 is TGTGCCAGCGGCGGGATCGGGGAGCTGTTTTTT. The chain links TRBV7-3 to TRBJ2-2, with a possible D match to TRBD2 (6 bases). The germline V gene has CDR1 SGHTA and CDR2 FQGTGA. Trimming removed 8 bases at V and 7 bases at J, with 8 bases between. The CDR3 is 11 amino acids.

This sequence joins TRBV4-3 and TRBJ1-2; D is unresolved. The ends were cut back, 1 base at V and 4 bases at J, with 13 bases in the middle. Germline loops: CDR1 LGHNA, CDR2 YSLEER. This CDR3 has 15 amino acids. In nucleotides, the CDR3 is TGCGCCAGCAGCCAAGGGGTTGCCAGGCCCTATGGCTACACCTTC. Protein sequence: CASSQGVARPYGYTF.

This clone is medium-sized (0.01 to 0.1%) by share. This chain links TRBV27 with TRBJ1-1; the D is unclear. V was pared by 2 bases and J by 6 bases, with 10 bases between. Per the germline V gene, CDR1 is MNHEY and CDR2 is SMNVEV (reference sequence). The CDR3 runs 13 residues. The CDR3 here is CASSLGAEAEAFF. Written as DNA, the CDR3 is TGTGCCAGCAGTTTAGGAGCGGAGGCTGAAGCTTTCTTT.

In its sample, this clone was seen a few times. This sequence joins TRBV9 and TRBJ2-2; the match to TRBD1 covers 7 bases. The J segment lost 1 base and the V segment lost 3 bases, leaving 12 bases of the junction unmatched. The germline CDR1 and CDR2 sequences are SGDLS and YYNGEE. The CDR3 is made up of 18 amino acids. The DNA of the CDR3 is TGTGCCAGCAGCGCCGGGACAGTTAATCTCGGGAACACCGGGGAGCTGTTTTTT. This translates into CASSAGTVNLGNTGELFF.

Relative to its sample, this clone is medium-sized (0.01 to 0.1%). V and J are TRBV7-6 and TRBJ2-1, with D possibly being TRBD2 (6 bases). V was clipped by 3 bases and J by 7 bases, with 16 bases between them. Germline CDR1 and CDR2: SGHVS and FNYEAQ. This CDR3 has 15 residues. CDR3 loop: CASSFLGGLGNEQFF. CDR3 nucleotide sequence: TGTGCCAGCAGCTTTTTGGGGGGACTTGGAAATGAGCAGTTCTTC.

This clone occurred a few times. V usage is TRBV11-3 and J usage is TRBJ2-7, with D perhaps TRBD1 (5 bases). Trimming pared 5 bases from V and 2 bases from J, leaving 16 bases between. The germline gives CDR1 SGHNT, CDR2 YENEEA. The CDR3 totals 15 residues. The CDR3 nucleotides read TGTGCCAGCAGCCCCCGAGTTAGGGGCCCCTACGAGCAGTACTTC. This encodes CASSPRVRGPYEQYF. Together with reference TRBV11-3 and TRBJ2-7, the CDR3 gives the full variable domain: EAGVVQSPRYKIIEKKQPVAFWCNPISGHNTLYWYLQNLGQGPELLIRYENEEAVDDSQLPKDRFSAERLKGVDSTLKIQPAELGDSAVYLCASSPRVRGPYEQYFGPGTRLTVT.

The CDR3 reads CASSYTGGPEIQETQYF. DNA of the CDR3: TGCGCCAGCAGCTACACGGGGGGCCCCGAGATCCAAGAGACCCAGTACTTC. The chain joins TRBV5-1 to TRBJ2-5, with a possible D match to TRBD2 (7 bases). The CDR3 has 17 residues. V lost 3 bases, J lost 1 base, and 19 bases lay in between. CDR1 and CDR2 (germline): SGHRS, YFSETQ. Drawing the rest from reference TRBV5-1 and TRBJ2-5, the complete variable domain is KAGVTQTPRYLIKTRGQQVTLSCSPISGHRSVSWYQQTPGQGLQFLFEYFSETQRNKGNFPGRFSGRQFSNSRSEMNVSTLELGDSALYLCASSYTGGPEIQETQYFGPGTRLLVL.

By its share, this clone is medium-sized (0.01 to 0.1%). The CDR3 DNA reads as TGTGCCAGCAGCCGCCCGGGCACTGAAGCTTTCTTT. Protein sequence: CASSRPGTEAFF. The rearrangement uses TRBV7-9 and TRBJ1-1; no clear D. The CDR3 consists of 12 residues. V was trimmed by 5 bases and J by 4 bases, leaving 8 bases between them. The germline V gene has CDR1 SEHNR and CDR2 FQNEAQ (reference sequence).

J is TRBJ2-1 and V is TRBV15; 8 positions agree with TRBD2. Germline V gene sequence: CDR1 LNHNV, CDR2 YYDKDF (reference sequence). Germline trimming cut 5 bases from V and 6 bases from J; bases unmatched to any gene: 9. The CDR3 has 15 amino acids. This CDR3 reads CATSGAGTSFNEQFF. In DNA form, the CDR3 reads TGTGCCACCAGCGGAGCCGGGACTAGTTTCAATGAGCAGTTCTTC.

The rearrangement joins TRBV7-9 to TRBJ2-7; possibly TRBD2 for D (5 bases). Per germline, CDR1 SEHNR and CDR2 FQNEAQ (reference sequence). This CDR3 has 13 amino acids. V was cut by 5 bases and J by 0 bases, with 8 bases left in between. CDR3 protein: CASSLRDSYEQYF. In DNA, the CDR3 is TGTGCCAGCAGCCTCCGGGACTCCTACGAGCAGTACTTC.

In this sample, this clone turned up a few times. This rearrangement joins TRBV28 to TRBJ2-1, with a weak D call TRBD2 (6 bases). Germline values: CDR1 MDHEN, CDR2 SYDVKM. The V and J ends lost 6 bases and 2 bases respectively, with 17 bases between them. The CDR3 has 16 residues. CDR3 sequence (DNA): TGTGCCAGCAGGTCGGTACGCGCGGGGCCCTACAATGAGCAGTTCTTC. This gives the protein CASRSVRAGPYNEQFF.

This clone showed up just a few times. The V call is TRBV5-6, the J call TRBJ2-2; D is uncertain. Germline V lookup: CDR1 SGHDT, CDR2 YYEEEE. The germline V and J ends were trimmed by 2 bases and 6 bases, with 2 bases remaining between them. The CDR3 has 11 amino acids. CDR3 in amino acids: CASSFSGELFF. The CDR3 DNA reads TGTGCCAGCAGCTTCTCCGGGGAGCTGTTTTTT.

This rearrangement joins TRBV2 to TRBJ1-5, with 7 bases identical to TRBD1. V gave up 6 bases and J gave up 0 bases; unmatched junction bases: 5. The CDR3 covers 15 residues. CDR1 SNHLY and CDR2 FYNNEI come from the germline V gene. The DNA for the CDR3 is TGTGCCAGCAGCCCGACAGGGTATAGCAATCAGCCCCAGCATTTT. This translates into CASSPTGYSNQPQHF.